This T cell receptor beta chain was profiled in a study of OX40 agonist ivuxolimab in advanced cancers. Study-level information: Partial responses occurred in three patients (one hepatocellular carcinoma, two cutaneous melanoma). Study-wide points: Expanded peripheral T cells had an undetermined antigen specificity.

Using immunoSEQ multiplex PCR, the repertoire was profiled, and TCRdb retains in-frame clones only, with some absent. The sample lists tens of thousands of clones; approximately 84% were seen once. Trimming took 4 bases from V and 2 from J; bases not matched to a gene: 0. Germline CDR1 and CDR2: KGHSH and LQKENI. The length of the CDR3 is 13 residues. A remark on this clone: Its antigen remains unidentified.

Sequences were derived from CD4+ or CD8+ T cells sorted from blood, sampled in a trial of the OX40 agonist ivuxolimab. The V gene is TRBV18, the J gene TRBJ1-2; TRBD1 matches at 8 bases. The TCR originated in an adult with an advanced solid tumor such as melanoma, head and neck, liver or kidney cancer. The CDR3 is CASSRTGNYGYTF. The CDR3 nucleotides read TGTGCCAGCTCACGGACAGGGAACTATGGCTACACCTTC. Based on the CDR3 plus reference TRBV18 and TRBJ1-2, the full variable domain is NAGVMQNPRHLVRRRGQEARLRCSPMKGHSHVYWYRQLPEEGLKFMVYLQKENIIDESGMPKERFSAEFPKEGPSILRIQQVVRGDSAAYFCASSRTGNYGYTFGSGTRLTVV.